Each of the 12 T cell receptor beta chains below was sequenced from the same sample in a study of blood T cell repertoires in COVID-19. Using immunoSEQ multiplex PCR, the repertoire was profiled, and TCRdb retains in-frame clones only, with some absent. Of about 160,000 clones listed, 80% to 90% are singletons. Source material: peripheral blood. These TCRs come from a woman in her 70s with COVID-19, enrolled during active disease.

This sequence joins TRBV9 and TRBJ2-3; 7 positions agree with TRBD1. The CDR3 loop spans 16 amino acids. The germline V gene has CDR1 SGDLS and CDR2 YYNGEE. The junction had 8 bases not matched to a gene; V was cut back by 4 bases and J by 0 bases. The CDR3 DNA sequence: TGTGCCAGCAGCCCTAGAGGACAGGCTAGCACAGATACGCAGTATTTT. This sequence encodes CASSPRGQASTDTQYF.

This chain joins TRBV7-6 and TRBJ1-5, with TRBD1 matching 8 bases. Trimming took 4 bases from V and 7 from J; bases not matched to a gene: 6. The germline V gene has CDR1 SGHVS and CDR2 FNYEAQ. CDR3 length equals 14 residues. In DNA, the CDR3 is TGTGCCAGCAGCTCCGGACAGGGCTCACAGCCCCAGCATTTT. This translates into CASSSGQGSQPQHF. The full variable domain, completed using reference TRBV7-6 and TRBJ1-5, is GAGVSQSPRYKVTKRGQDVALRCDPISGHVSLYWYRQALGQGPEFLTYFNYEAQQDKSGLPNDRFSAERPEGSISTLTIQRTEQRDSAMYRCASSSGQGSQPQHFGDGTRLSIL.

With respect to this clone: A clone one base away is much larger, so this may be a read error. The chain combines TRBV5-1 with TRBJ1-1; a weak D match, TRBD1 (6 bases). This CDR3 has 11 residues. Germline CDR1 SGHRS, CDR2 YFSETQ. The V gene lost 2 bases and the J gene lost 8 bases, with 7 bases spanning the gap. CDR3: CASSFGTEAFF. CDR3 coding DNA: TGCGCCAGCAGCTTTGGGACAGAAGCTTTCTTT.

The count of this clone is one. The chain joins TRBV25-1 to TRBJ1-1; a possible D gene is TRBD1 (5 bases). The CDR3 totals 14 residues. CDR1 is MGHDK, CDR2 SYGVNS, per germline. V was cut by 4 bases and J by 4 bases, with 13 bases left in between. The CDR3 reads CASSGREGSTEAFF. The CDR3 DNA reads as TGTGCCAGCAGTGGCAGGGAAGGAAGCACTGAAGCTTTCTTT.

The V and J genes are TRBV30 and TRBJ2-2; 8 bases map to TRBD2. The CDR3 runs to 17 residues. V was clipped by 0 bases and J by 8 bases; unmatched bases: 14. Germline CDR1 reads GTSNPN; CDR2 reads SVGIG (reference sequence). CDR3 coding DNA: TGTGCCTGGAGTGTATACCGGGGGGTAGCGGGGAGAGGGGAGCTGTTTTTT. Translation: CAWSVYRGVAGRGELFF.

The chain links TRBV5-6 to TRBJ1-3, with D perhaps TRBD1 (6 bases). The CDR3 length is 14 residues. V was cut by 3 bases and J by 3 bases, with 10 bases left in between. Looked up from germline, CDR1 is SGHDT and CDR2 is YYEEEE. CDR3 in amino acids: CASSSSRGGNTIYF. The CDR3 bases are TGTGCCAGCAGCTCGTCCAGGGGTGGAAACACCATATATTTT.

This chain connects TRBV5-1 to TRBJ1-1, with D unclear. CDR1 is SGHRS, CDR2 YFSETQ, per germline. The CDR3 length is 12 residues. V was shortened by 1 base and J by 1 base, with 2 bases between the two germline ends. The CDR3 nucleotides read TGCGCCAGCAGCTTGCAGAACACTGAAGCTTTCTTT. This gives the protein CASSLQNTEAFF.

The rearrangement uses TRBV19 and TRBJ2-3; D possibly corresponds to TRBD2 (7 bases). Looked up from germline, CDR1 is LNHDA and CDR2 is SQIVND (reference sequence). The CDR3 consists of 12 residues. The germline V and J ends were trimmed by 1 base and 10 bases, with 9 bases remaining between them. This CDR3 reads CASSIGGGSQYF. For the CDR3, the DNA is TGTGCCAGTAGTATAGGCGGGGGCTCGCAGTATTTT.

The chain employs TRBV5-1 and TRBJ2-7; D possibly corresponds to TRBD2 (5 bases). Trimming left V 6 bases short and J 1 base short, with 8 bases between. This CDR3 is 12 amino acids long. The germline V gene encodes CDR1 SGHRS and CDR2 YFSETQ. In nucleotides, the CDR3 is TGCGCCAGCATGAGGGATTCCTACGAGCAGTACTTC. Residues: CASMRDSYEQYF. Based on the CDR3 plus reference TRBV5-1 and TRBJ2-7, the full variable domain is KAGVTQTPRYLIKTRGQQVTLSCSPISGHRSVSWYQQTPGQGLQFLFEYFSETQRNKGNFPGRFSGRQFSNSRSEMNVSTLELGDSALYLCASMRDSYEQYFGPGTRLTVT.

The chain links TRBV5-6 to TRBJ1-5; TRBD1 matches at 7 bases. The trim removed 3 bases at V and 9 bases at J, leaving 6 bases unmatched. Looked up from germline, CDR1 is SGHDT and CDR2 is YYEEEE. The CDR3 consists of 13 residues. CDR3 sequence reads: CASSSSTGTPQHF. CDR3 nucleotides: TGTGCCAGCAGCTCTTCGACAGGGACGCCCCAGCATTTT.

This clone showed up just once. The V call is TRBV28, the J call TRBJ1-5, with 8 positions matching TRBD1. This CDR3 contains 15 residues. J lost 1 base, V lost 5 bases, and 4 bases had no gene match. Germline values: CDR1 MDHEN, CDR2 SYDVKM. For the CDR3, the DNA is TGTGCCAGCAGTCCCAGGGGGCGAAGCAATCAGCCCCAGCATTTT. As protein: CASSPRGRSNQPQHF.

With regard to this clone: The sample holds other DNA sequences that translate to the same CDR3. The chain recombines TRBV9 with TRBJ1-5; D may be TRBD1 (5 bases). The CDR3 has 15 amino acids. Trimming cost V 0 bases and J 4 bases, with 11 bases left between them. Germline CDR1 SGDLS, CDR2 YYNGEE. The CDR3, as DNA: TGTGCCAGCAGCGTAGGTCAGGGTACGAATCAGCCCCAGCATTTT. It codes for CASSVGQGTNQPQHF. The full variable domain, in which reference TRBV9 and TRBJ1-5 provide the parts outside the CDR3, is DSGVTQTPKHLITATGQRVTLRCSPRSGDLSVYWYQQSLDQGLQFLIQYYNGEERAKGNILERFSAQQFPDLHSELNLSSLELGDSALYFCASSVGQGTNQPQHFGDGTRLSIL.